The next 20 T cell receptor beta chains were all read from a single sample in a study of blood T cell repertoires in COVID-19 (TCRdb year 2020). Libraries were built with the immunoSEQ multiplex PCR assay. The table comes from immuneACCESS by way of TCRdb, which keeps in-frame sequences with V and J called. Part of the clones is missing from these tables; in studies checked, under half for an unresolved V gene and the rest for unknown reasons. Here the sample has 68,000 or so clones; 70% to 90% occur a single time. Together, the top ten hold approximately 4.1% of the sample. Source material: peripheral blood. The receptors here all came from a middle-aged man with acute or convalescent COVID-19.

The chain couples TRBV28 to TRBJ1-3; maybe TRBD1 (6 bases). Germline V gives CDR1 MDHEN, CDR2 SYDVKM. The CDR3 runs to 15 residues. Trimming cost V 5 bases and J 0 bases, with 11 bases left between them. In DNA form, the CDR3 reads TGTGCCAGCAGTCAGACAGGACCCTCTGGAAACACCATATATTTT. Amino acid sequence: CASSQTGPSGNTIYF.

The CDR3 here is CASSLTSIYSYEQYF. The CDR3 nucleotides read TGTGCCAGCAGTTTGACTAGCATATACTCCTACGAGCAGTACTTC. The V call is TRBV7-9, the J call TRBJ2-7; TRBD2 matches at 7 bases. After removal of 6 bases from V and 0 bases from J, the junction contained 8 bases not matched to a gene. The CDR3 covers 15 residues. CDR1 SEHNR and CDR2 FQNEAQ come from the germline V gene (reference sequence).

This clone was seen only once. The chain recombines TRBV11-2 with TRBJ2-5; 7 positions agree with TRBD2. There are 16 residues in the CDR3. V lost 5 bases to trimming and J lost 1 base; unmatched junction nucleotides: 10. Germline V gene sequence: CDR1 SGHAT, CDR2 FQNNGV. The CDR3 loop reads CASSLGLVGGQETQYF. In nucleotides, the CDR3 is TGTGCCAGCAGCCTAGGACTAGTCGGCGGCCAAGAGACCCAGTACTTC.

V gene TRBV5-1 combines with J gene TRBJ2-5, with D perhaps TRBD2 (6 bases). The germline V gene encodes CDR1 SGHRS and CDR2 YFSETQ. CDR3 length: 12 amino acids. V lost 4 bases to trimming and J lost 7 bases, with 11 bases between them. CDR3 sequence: CASSPGDLTQYF. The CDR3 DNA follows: TGCGCCAGCAGCCCTGGGGACTTGACCCAGTACTTC.

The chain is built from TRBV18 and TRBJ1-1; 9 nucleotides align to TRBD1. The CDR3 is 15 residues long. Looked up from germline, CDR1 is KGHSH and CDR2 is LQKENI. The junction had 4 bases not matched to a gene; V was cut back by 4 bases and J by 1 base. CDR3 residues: CASSRWDRANTEAFF. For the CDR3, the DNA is TGTGCCAGCTCACGCTGGGACAGGGCGAACACTGAAGCTTTCTTT.

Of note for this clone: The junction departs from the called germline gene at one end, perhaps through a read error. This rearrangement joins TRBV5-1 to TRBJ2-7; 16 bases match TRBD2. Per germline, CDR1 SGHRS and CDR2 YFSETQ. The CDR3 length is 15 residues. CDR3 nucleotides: TGCGCCAGCAGCTCAGGGACTAGCGGGAGGGCAATGCAGGACTTC. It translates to CASSSGTSGRAMQDF.

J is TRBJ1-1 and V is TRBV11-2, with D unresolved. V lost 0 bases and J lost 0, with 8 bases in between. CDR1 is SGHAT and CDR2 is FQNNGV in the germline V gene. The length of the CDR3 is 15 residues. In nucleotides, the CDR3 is TGTGCCAGCAGCTTAGAGGGCCAGGTGAACACTGAAGCTTTCTTT. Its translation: CASSLEGQVNTEAFF.

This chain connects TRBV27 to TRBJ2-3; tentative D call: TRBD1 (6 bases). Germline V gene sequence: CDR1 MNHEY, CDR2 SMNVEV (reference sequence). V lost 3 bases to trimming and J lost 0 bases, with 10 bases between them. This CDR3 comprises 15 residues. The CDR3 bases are TGTGCCAGCAGTTTTAAGGGGGTAAGCACAGATACGCAGTATTTT. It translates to CASSFKGVSTDTQYF.

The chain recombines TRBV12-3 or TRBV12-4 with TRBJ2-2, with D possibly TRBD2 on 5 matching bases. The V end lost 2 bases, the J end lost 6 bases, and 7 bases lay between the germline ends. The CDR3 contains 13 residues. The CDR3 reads CASSLTGSGELFF. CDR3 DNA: TGTGCCAGCAGTTTAACGGGGTCCGGGGAGCTGTTTTTT.

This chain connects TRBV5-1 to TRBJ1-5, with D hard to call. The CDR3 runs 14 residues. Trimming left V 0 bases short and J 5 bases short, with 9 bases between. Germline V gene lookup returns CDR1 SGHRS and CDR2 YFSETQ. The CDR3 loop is CASSLGVGDQPQHF. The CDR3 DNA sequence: TGCGCCAGCAGCTTGGGGGTCGGGGATCAGCCCCAGCATTTT.

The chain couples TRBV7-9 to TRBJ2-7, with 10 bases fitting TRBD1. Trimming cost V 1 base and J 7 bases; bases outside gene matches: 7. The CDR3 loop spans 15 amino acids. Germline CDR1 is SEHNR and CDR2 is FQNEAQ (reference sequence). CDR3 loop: CASSLVGDRGREQYF. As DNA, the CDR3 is TGTGCCAGCAGCTTAGTCGGGGACAGGGGAAGGGAGCAGTACTTC.

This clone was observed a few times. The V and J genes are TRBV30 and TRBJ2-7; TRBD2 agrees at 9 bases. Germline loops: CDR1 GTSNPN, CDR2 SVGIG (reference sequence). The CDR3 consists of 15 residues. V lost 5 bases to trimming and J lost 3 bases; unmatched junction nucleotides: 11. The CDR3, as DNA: TGTGCCTGGGTAGGGGTGCTAGCGGGGAACTACGAGCAGTACTTC. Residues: CAWVGVLAGNYEQYF.

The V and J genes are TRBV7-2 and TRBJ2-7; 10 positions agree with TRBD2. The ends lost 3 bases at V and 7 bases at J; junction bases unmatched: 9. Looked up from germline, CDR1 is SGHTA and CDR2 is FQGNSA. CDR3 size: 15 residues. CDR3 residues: CASSFRLAGAQEQYF. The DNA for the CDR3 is TGTGCCAGCAGCTTCCGGCTAGCGGGAGCGCAGGAGCAGTACTTC.

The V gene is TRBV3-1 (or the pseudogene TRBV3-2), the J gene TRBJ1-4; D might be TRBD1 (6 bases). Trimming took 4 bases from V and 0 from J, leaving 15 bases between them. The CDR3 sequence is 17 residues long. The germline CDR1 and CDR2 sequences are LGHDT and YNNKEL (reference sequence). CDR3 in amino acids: CASSPRQGRTTNEKLFF. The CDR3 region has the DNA TGTGCCAGCAGCCCACGCCAGGGGCGTACAACTAATGAAAAACTGTTTTTT.

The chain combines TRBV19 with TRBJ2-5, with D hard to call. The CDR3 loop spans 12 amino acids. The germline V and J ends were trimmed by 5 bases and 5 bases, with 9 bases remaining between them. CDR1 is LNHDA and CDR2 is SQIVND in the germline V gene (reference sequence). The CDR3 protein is CASSGSLETQYF. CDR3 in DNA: TGTGCCAGTAGTGGCTCCTTGGAGACCCAGTACTTC. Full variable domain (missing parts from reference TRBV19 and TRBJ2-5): DGGITQSPKYLFRKEGQNVTLSCEQNLNHDAMYWYRQDPGQGLRLIYYSQIVNDFQKGDIAEGYSVSREKKESFPLTVTSAQKNPTAFYLCASSGSLETQYFGPGTRLLVL.

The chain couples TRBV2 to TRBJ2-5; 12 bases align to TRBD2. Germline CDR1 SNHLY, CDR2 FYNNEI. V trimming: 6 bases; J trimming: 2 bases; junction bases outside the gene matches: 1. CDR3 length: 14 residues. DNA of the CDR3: TGTGCCAGCAGCGGACTAGCGGGACAAGAGACCCAGTACTTC. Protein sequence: CASSGLAGQETQYF.

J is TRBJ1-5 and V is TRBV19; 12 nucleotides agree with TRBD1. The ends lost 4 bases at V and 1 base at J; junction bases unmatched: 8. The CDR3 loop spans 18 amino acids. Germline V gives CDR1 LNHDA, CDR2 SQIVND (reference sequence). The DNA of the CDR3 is TGTGCCAGTAGTACCCGGGACAGGGGGCTGCCGAGCAATCAGCCCCAGCATTTT. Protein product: CASSTRDRGLPSNQPQHF.

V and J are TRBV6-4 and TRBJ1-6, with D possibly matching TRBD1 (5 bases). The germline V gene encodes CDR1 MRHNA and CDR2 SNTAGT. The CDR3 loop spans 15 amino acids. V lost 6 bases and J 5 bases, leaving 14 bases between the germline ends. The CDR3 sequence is CASRGGTDNNSPLHF. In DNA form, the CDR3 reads TGTGCCAGCAGGGGAGGGACGGATAATAATTCACCCCTCCACTTT.

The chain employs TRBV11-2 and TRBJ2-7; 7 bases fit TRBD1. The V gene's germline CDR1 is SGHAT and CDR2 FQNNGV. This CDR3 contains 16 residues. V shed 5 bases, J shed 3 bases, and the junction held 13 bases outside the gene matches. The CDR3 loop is CASSRYRDRSSYEQYF. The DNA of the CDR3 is TGTGCCAGCAGCCGTTACCGGGACAGATCTAGCTACGAGCAGTACTTC.

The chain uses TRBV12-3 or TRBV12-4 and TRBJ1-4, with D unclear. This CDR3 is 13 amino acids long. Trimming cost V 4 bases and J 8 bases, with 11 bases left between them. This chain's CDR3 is CASSSLRTEKLFF. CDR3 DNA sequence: TGTGCCAGCAGTTCCCTGCGAACCGAAAAACTGTTTTTT.